This TCR beta chain is drawn from a study of vaccination and CD4 T cells after COVID-19. The Oncomine TCR Beta short-read assay was applied to DNA of cultured CD4+ T cells. It was from cultured CD4+ T cells that genomic DNA was extracted. TCRdb recomputed calls from the PCR reads with MiXCR, one row per CDR3 protein. The table includes roughly 7,000 distinct CDR3 sequences, around 30% detected once. A few counts support this clonotype. What it binds is not known. Treatment indicated: roughly ten-day PBMC culture with coronavirus spike peptide pools or control peptides (ViraFEST assay). Harvesting of the unexposed donor's CD4+ T cells predated the COVID-19 pandemic (2011-2018). The clonotype originates from a human donor in good health. Source material: CD4+ T cells from blood, cultured in vitro.

CDR3 DNA sequence: TGTGCCAGCAGCTTGGAGGGGCGGTTCTACGAGCAGTACTTC. Its protein is CASSLEGRFYEQYF. The chain is built from TRBV5-4 and TRBJ2-1; weak D call: TRBD1 (5 bases). The J call may be incorrect, as the DNA end agrees better with TRBJ2-7. Germline lookup yields CDR1 SGHNT and CDR2 YYREEE (reference sequence). CDR3 size: 14 residues.